These T cell receptor beta chains were read from a single sample in a study of T cells in Graves' hyperthyroidism and ophthalmopathy. TCRdb re-derived calls from the multiplex PCR reads in MiXCR, one entry per CDR3 protein. The sample yields more than 600,000 distinct CDR3 sequences, 16% seen once. Source material: blood. The receptor source for this set is a man younger than 35 with Graves' hyperthyroidism. Both conserved end residues are part of each CDR3. The order of the fields is V gene, D gene, clone size, J gene, CDR3 protein, CDR3 DNA. A D gene is named only where the DNA matches it firmly. Part of the rows lack a size; the others show once, few, many or a class for expanded clones.

TRBV20-1	TRBD1	few	TRBJ1-3	CSAKQGAGGNTIYF	TGCAGTGCTAAACAGGGGGCTGGTGGAAACACCATATATTTT
TRBV6-6	NA	many	TRBJ2-7	CASSYSSTVSSYEQYF	TGTGCCAGCAGTTACTCTTCGACAGTGAGCTCCTACGAGCAGTACTTC
TRBV27	TRBD1	NA	TRBJ1-6	CASSQSGQGSSPLHF	TGTGCCAGCAGTCAATCGGGACAGGGCTCCTCACCCCTCCACTTT
TRBV7-9	NA	many	TRBJ2-3	CASDKGTSTDTQYF	TGTGCCAGTGATAAGGGGACTAGCACAGATACGCAGTATTTT
TRBV29-1	NA	once	TRBJ2-1	CSVEAYGDEQFF	TGCAGCGTTGAGGCGTACGGCGATGAGCAGTTCTTC
TRBV29-1	NA	NA	TRBJ2-2	CSVSVTGELFF	TGCAGCGTATCCGTCACCGGGGAGCTGTTTTTT
TRBV28	NA	NA	TRBJ2-7	CASSFHLGGAPAYEQYF	TGTGCCAGCAGTTTCCACCTTGGAGGGGCGCCCGCCTACGAGCAGTACTTC
TRBV4-1	NA	few	TRBJ1-1	CASSQVSMRTEAFF	TGCGCCAGCAGCCAAGTTTCGATGCGGACTGAAGCTTTCTTT
TRBV9	TRBD2	NA	TRBJ2-2	CASSVGLAVTPGELFF	TGTGCCAGCAGCGTAGGACTAGCGGTAACCCCCGGGGAGCTGTTTTTT
TRBV5-1	NA	few	TRBJ1-5	CASWSLSSENQPQHF	TGCGCCAGCTGGTCCTTGAGTAGTGAGAATCAGCCCCAGCATTTT
TRBV3-1	NA	few	TRBJ2-3	CASSPTRQQTDTQYF	TGTGCCAGCAGCCCCACCCGGCAACAGACAGATACGCAGTATTTT
TRBV20-1	TRBD2	many	TRBJ2-7	CSARDTQREYYEQYF	TGCAGTGCTAGAGATACCCAGCGGGAGTACTACGAGCAGTACTTC
TRBV2	NA	many	TRBJ2-2	CASSADSGELFF	TGTGCCAGCAGTGCGGATTCCGGGGAGCTGTTTTTT
TRBV27	TRBD1	few	TRBJ2-2	CASTVTGGLAGELFF	TGTGCCAGCACCGTGACAGGGGGCCTCGCCGGGGAGCTGTTTTTT
TRBV27	NA	NA	TRBJ2-7	CASSLWARAYEQYF	TGTGCCAGCAGTCTCTGGGCCAGAGCCTACGAGCAGTACTTC
TRBV2	NA	many	TRBJ2-7	CASREPGSSYEQYF	TGTGCCAGCAGGGAACCCGGGAGCTCCTACGAGCAGTACTTC
TRBV7-9	NA	many	TRBJ2-3	CASSDSFGGPGDTQYF	TGTGCCAGCAGCGATTCATTTGGAGGGCCGGGAGATACGCAGTATTTT
TRBV5-6	NA	NA	TRBJ1-2	CASSFGTGVYGYTF	TGTGCCAGCAGCTTCGGGACCGGGGTTTATGGCTACACCTTC
TRBV14	TRBD1	NA	TRBJ1-2	CASSQSMDRDRDNGYTF	TGTGCCAGCAGCCAAAGCATGGACCGGGACAGGGATAATGGCTACACCTTC
TRBV27	NA	many	TRBJ1-2	CASSRRSAFNYGYTF	TGTGCCAGCAGCCGCCGCAGTGCATTCAACTATGGCTACACCTTC
TRBV10-3	NA	many	TRBJ2-7	CAISESLDRAYEQYF	TGTGCCATCAGTGAGTCGTTGGACAGAGCTTACGAGCAGTACTTC
TRBV7-2	NA	many	TRBJ1-3	CASSLGGQRGDTIYF	TGTGCCAGCAGCTTAGGGGGCCAGCGGGGGGACACCATATATTTT